This TCR beta chain was identified in a study of control samples from healthy donors and cancer patients. Generated by immunoSEQ multiplex PCR, the TCRdb table keeps only in-frame clones and is missing some. The repertoire holds 150,000 to 200,000 clones, with approximately 94% as singletons. The germline V gene has CDR1 MGHRA and CDR2 YSYEKL. The ends lost 2 bases at V and 3 bases at J; junction bases unmatched: 5. The CDR3 is 16 amino acids. This chain connects TRBV4-1 to TRBJ2-7, with 12 bases lining up with TRBD2. This TCR was sampled from a woman aged 40 to 50 in good health. Sample: blood. The CDR3 region is CASSQPTSGRFYEQYF. In DNA, the CDR3 is TGCGCCAGCAGCCAACCGACTAGCGGGAGATTCTACGAGCAGTACTTC.